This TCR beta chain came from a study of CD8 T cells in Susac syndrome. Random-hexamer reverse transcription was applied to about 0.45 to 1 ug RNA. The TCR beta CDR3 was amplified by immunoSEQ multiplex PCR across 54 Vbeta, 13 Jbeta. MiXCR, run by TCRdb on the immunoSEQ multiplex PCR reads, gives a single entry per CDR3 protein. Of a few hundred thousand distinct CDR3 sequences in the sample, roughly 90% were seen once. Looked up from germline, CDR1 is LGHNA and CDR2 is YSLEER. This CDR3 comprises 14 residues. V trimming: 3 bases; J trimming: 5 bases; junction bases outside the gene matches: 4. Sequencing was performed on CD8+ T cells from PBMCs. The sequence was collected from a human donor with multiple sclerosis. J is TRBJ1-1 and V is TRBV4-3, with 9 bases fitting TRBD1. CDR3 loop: CASSQGQGGTEAFF. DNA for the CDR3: TGCGCCAGCAGCCAGGGACAGGGAGGAACTGAAGCTTTCTTT.